This TCR beta chain was retrieved from a study of T cells after yellow fever vaccination. Points from the study as a whole: Detected again after the booster were most primary-vaccination clones, at 95% to 96% CD4 and 88% CD8.

TCRdb re-called the 5' RACE reads through MiXCR, storing one row per CDR3 protein. Of roughly 110,000 distinct CDR3 sequences listed, 8.4% were seen once; the top ten hold roughly 27%. In regard to this clonotype: Its antigen is not known.

The CDR3 contains 15 residues. Per germline, CDR1 SGHVS and CDR2 FQNEAQ. V gave up 5 bases and J gave up 3 bases, with 14 bases separating them. Sequences were derived from CD8+ T cells sorted from PBMCs, sampled 45 days after the yellow fever booster vaccination. This TCR was sampled from a man aged 30 to 45 who received the YFV17D yellow fever vaccine. The chain uses TRBV7-8 and TRBJ1-5, with D perhaps matching TRBD1 (5 bases). CDR3 region: CASSPDRGLNQPQHF. The DNA for the CDR3 is TGTGCCAGCAGCCCCGATAGGGGCCTCAATCAGCCCCAGCATTTT.